These 13 T cell receptor beta chains share one sample of origin, sequenced in a study of CD4+ T cells in melanoma. The table came from immunoSEQ multiplex PCR; TCRdb's copy has only in-frame clones and leaves some out. The table has roughly 15,000 clones, around 77% seen once; the top ten hold about 12%. The sequencing input was cells from a culture (not recorded whether cultured in vitro). Receptors were obtained from a human donor with melanoma.

The CDR3 DNA follows: TGTGCCAGCTCACCAAAGTCCCAGCTCTCTGGGGCCAACGTCCTGACTTTC. It is translated as CASSPKSQLSGANVLTF. The V and J genes are TRBV18 and TRBJ2-6; D uncertain. This CDR3 contains 17 residues. The V gene's germline CDR1 is KGHSH and CDR2 LQKENI. V dropped 2 bases and J dropped 0 bases, with 11 bases sitting between them.

The chain has TRBV11-2 and TRBJ2-5; possible D gene TRBD2, 5 bases. V was clipped by 5 bases and J by 7 bases, with 14 bases between them. The germline gives CDR1 SGHAT, CDR2 FQNNGV. The CDR3 runs 13 residues. DNA of the CDR3: TGTGCCAGCAGCCCTGGGTCCGGAGGGACCCAGTACTTC. It specifies CASSPGSGGTQYF.

The count of this clone is one. V gene TRBV15 combines with J gene TRBJ1-6; D might be TRBD1 (6 bases). Germline V gene lookup returns CDR1 LNHNV and CDR2 YYDKDF (reference sequence). Trimming pared 0 bases from V and 9 bases from J, leaving 21 bases between. The CDR3 has 18 amino acids. The CDR3 sequence is CATSRDSGTGRGVSPLHF. CDR3 nucleotides: TGTGCCACCAGCAGAGATAGTGGAACGGGCAGGGGCGTTTCACCCCTCCACTTT.

This clone has just one count. The rearrangement joins TRBV5-8 to TRBJ1-5; 7 nucleotides line up with TRBD1. Looked up from germline, CDR1 is SGHTS and CDR2 is YDEGEE. The CDR3 has 17 amino acids. The V segment lost 2 bases and the J segment 3 bases; nucleotides outside the gene matches: 11. The CDR3 DNA reads as TGTGCCAGCAGCTTTTACATGTGGCAGGGGGTCAATCAGCCCCAGCATTTT. Encoded protein: CASSFYMWQGVNQPQHF.

The chain carries TRBV6-5 and TRBJ1-4; 8 bases map to TRBD1. The CDR3 is made up of 15 amino acids. CDR1 and CDR2 from the germline V gene are MNHEY and SVGAGI. Germline trimming cut 4 bases from V and 7 bases from J; bases unmatched to any gene: 8. The DNA for the CDR3 is TGTGCCAGCAGTTTTTCAGGGGGCAGCAGTGAAAAACTGTTTTTT. It yields the protein CASSFSGGSSEKLFF.

J is TRBJ2-5 and V is TRBV7-3; 7 positions match TRBD2. This CDR3 region has 13 residues. Germline trimming cut 5 bases from V and 5 bases from J; bases unmatched to any gene: 5. The germline V gene has CDR1 SGHTA and CDR2 FQGTGA. The CDR3 here is CASSSGTWETQYF. The CDR3, as DNA: TGTGCCAGCAGCAGCGGGACCTGGGAGACCCAGTACTTC.

The J gene is TRBJ1-2, the V gene TRBV28; D gene ambiguous. Germline V gene sequence: CDR1 MDHEN, CDR2 SYDVKM. The V end lost 4 bases, the J end lost 8 bases, and 11 bases lay between the germline ends. CDR3 length equals 12 residues. The CDR3 DNA is TGTGCCAGCAGTTCGTCTGCTTACGGCTACACCTTC. It translates to CASSSSAYGYTF.

Remarks on this clone: Other DNA sequences from this sample encode an identical CDR3 as well. The chain combines TRBV4-2 with TRBJ1-5; no clear D gene. The length of the CDR3 is 14 residues. With 5 bases removed from V and 7 bases from J, the gap between germline ends came to 15 bases. Germline lookup yields CDR1 LGHNA and CDR2 YNFKEQ. CDR3 residues: CASSSFPLKQPQHF. The CDR3 DNA reads as TGTGCCAGCAGCAGCTTCCCATTGAAGCAGCCCCAGCATTTT.

J is TRBJ1-5 and V is TRBV4-2; D is unclear. Trimming left V 0 bases short and J 3 bases short, with 15 bases between. This CDR3 comprises 17 residues. Germline V gene data show CDR1 as LGHNA and CDR2 as YNFKEQ. The CDR3 reads CASSQDLRADLNQPQHF. In DNA, the CDR3 is TGTGCCAGCAGCCAAGATCTAAGGGCCGACCTCAATCAGCCCCAGCATTTT.

V gene TRBV7-6 combines with J gene TRBJ2-3, with 9 bases fitting TRBD1. CDR3 length: 14 residues. The germline V gene has CDR1 SGHVS and CDR2 FNYEAQ. J gave up 0 bases and V 10 bases, and 5 bases lay outside the gene matches. The CDR3 loop reads CANDRGGSTDTQYF. DNA of the CDR3: TGTGCCAACGACAGGGGGGGGAGCACAGATACGCAGTATTTT.

The V and J genes are TRBV11-2 and TRBJ2-1, with 7 bases lining up with TRBD1. After removal of 5 bases from V and 7 bases from J, the junction contained 14 bases not matched to a gene. Germline loops: CDR1 SGHAT, CDR2 FQNNGV. The CDR3 totals 16 residues. The CDR3 loop is CASSPRRDSLSNEQFF. The CDR3 nucleotides are TGTGCCAGCAGCCCCCGTCGGGACAGCCTTTCTAATGAGCAGTTCTTC.

The chain carries TRBV11-2 and TRBJ1-5; D is perhaps TRBD1 (5 bases). Between the trimmed V and J ends, which lost 0 bases and 9 bases, there was a span of 9 bases. Germline CDR1 SGHAT, CDR2 FQNNGV. The CDR3 has 13 amino acids. CDR3 nucleotide sequence: TGTGCCAGCAGCTTAGACACCGGGGGGCCCCAGCATTTT. Its protein is CASSLDTGGPQHF.

The CDR3 DNA follows: TGTGCCAGCAGCTTAGTTGGGGGGGGGACAGATACGCAGTATTTT. Translating gives CASSLVGGGTDTQYF. This rearrangement joins TRBV7-2 to TRBJ2-3; TRBD2 matches at 7 bases. With V trimmed by 1 base and J by 3 bases, 4 bases remained unmatched. Germline V lookup: CDR1 SGHTA, CDR2 FQGNSA. The CDR3 sequence is 15 residues long.